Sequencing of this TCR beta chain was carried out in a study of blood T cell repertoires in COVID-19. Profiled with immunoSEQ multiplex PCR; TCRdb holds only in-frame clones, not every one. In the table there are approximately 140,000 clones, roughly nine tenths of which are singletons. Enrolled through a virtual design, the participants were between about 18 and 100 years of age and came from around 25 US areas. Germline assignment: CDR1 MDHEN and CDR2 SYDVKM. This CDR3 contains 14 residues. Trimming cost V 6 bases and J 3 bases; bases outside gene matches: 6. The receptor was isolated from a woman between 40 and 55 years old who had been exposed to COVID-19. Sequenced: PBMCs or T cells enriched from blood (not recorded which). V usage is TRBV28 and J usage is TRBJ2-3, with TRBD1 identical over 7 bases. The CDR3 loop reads CASRSAGGTDTQYF. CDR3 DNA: TGTGCCAGCAGGTCGGCAGGGGGAACAGATACGCAGTATTTT.